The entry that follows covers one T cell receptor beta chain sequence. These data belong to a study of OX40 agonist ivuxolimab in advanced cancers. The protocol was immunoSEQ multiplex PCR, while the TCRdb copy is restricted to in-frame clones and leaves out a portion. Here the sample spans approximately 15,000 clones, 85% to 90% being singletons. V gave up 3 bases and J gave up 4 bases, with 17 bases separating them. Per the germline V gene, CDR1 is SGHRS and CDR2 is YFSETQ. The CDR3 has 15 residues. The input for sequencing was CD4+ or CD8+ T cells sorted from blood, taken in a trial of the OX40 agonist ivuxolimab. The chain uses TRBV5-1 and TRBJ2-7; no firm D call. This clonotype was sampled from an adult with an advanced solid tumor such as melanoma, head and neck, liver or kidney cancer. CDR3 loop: CASSSAAESLYEQYF. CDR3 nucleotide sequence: TGCGCCAGCAGCTCCGCCGCGGAAAGCCTATACGAGCAGTACTTC.